These 20 T cell receptor beta chains were all obtained from the same sample, sequenced in a study of shared clonotypes between healthy human individuals. Libraries were prepared by immunoSEQ multiplex PCR; TCRdb keeps only in-frame clonotypes and omits some of them. The data show approximately 2.3 million clones, approximately 95% seen once. The sequenced material came from naive CD4+ T cells from PBMCs. Documented subset: CD45RA+ positively selected. The receptors come from a man aged 18-30 years in good health. Some clones in this sample may be carry-over from other donors' samples.

The rearrangement joins TRBV9 to TRBJ2-5; 8 nucleotides match TRBD2. V shed 2 bases and J 0 bases; nucleotides not matched to a gene: 6. The germline V gene has CDR1 SGDLS and CDR2 YYNGEE. This CDR3 has 16 amino acids. CDR3 coding DNA: TGTGCCAGCAGCGTTTCGGGAGGGGGACACCAAGAGACCCAGTACTTC. This codes for CASSVSGGGHQETQYF.

The genes are TRBV5-1 and TRBJ1-1; no firm D call. The CDR3 totals 15 residues. Germline V gene sequence: CDR1 SGHRS, CDR2 YFSETQ. The V and J ends lost 4 bases and 2 bases respectively, with 15 bases between them. The CDR3 DNA reads as TGCGCCAGCAGCGTCTTCGGACCCGGTAACACTGAAGCTTTCTTT. It specifies CASSVFGPGNTEAFF. The whole variable domain, filled in from reference TRBV5-1 and TRBJ1-1, reads KAGVTQTPRYLIKTRGQQVTLSCSPISGHRSVSWYQQTPGQGLQFLFEYFSETQRNKGNFPGRFSGRQFSNSRSEMNVSTLELGDSALYLCASSVFGPGNTEAFFGQGTRLTVV.

The genes are TRBV25-1 and TRBJ2-5; D unclear. The length of the CDR3 is 13 residues. V was trimmed by 5 bases and J by 5 bases, leaving 12 bases between them. In germline, CDR1 is MGHDK, CDR2 SYGVNS. CDR3 bases: TGTGCCAGCAGTTCCGGTGCCATGGAGACCCAGTACTTC. Protein: CASSSGAMETQYF.

The chain combines TRBV30 with TRBJ2-1; 9 bases align to TRBD2. Germline lookup yields CDR1 GTSNPN and CDR2 SVGIG (reference sequence). Trimming at V came to 7 bases and at J to 9 bases, leaving 7 bases not matched to a gene. The CDR3 runs 12 residues. The CDR3: CALAGVGGEQFF. For the CDR3, the DNA is TGTGCCTTAGCGGGAGTAGGCGGTGAGCAGTTCTTC. Supplemented by reference TRBV30 and TRBJ2-1, the full variable domain reads SQTIHQWPATLVQPVGSPLSLECTVEGTSNPNLYWYRQAAGRGLQLLFYSVGIGQISSEVPQNLSASRPQDRQFILSSKKLLLSDSGFYLCALAGVGGEQFFGPGTRLTVL.

This sequence joins TRBV11-3 and TRBJ2-5; the match to TRBD2 covers 11 bases. This CDR3 is 15 amino acids long. Unmatched junction bases numbered 11, after V lost 9 bases and J lost 5 bases. Germline CDR1 is SGHNT and CDR2 is YENEEA. CDR3 coding DNA: TGTGCCAGTCAGCCTAGCGGGAGGCTGGGGGAGACCCAGTACTTC. Translating gives CASQPSGRLGETQYF. Supplemented by reference TRBV11-3 and TRBJ2-5, the full variable domain reads EAGVVQSPRYKIIEKKQPVAFWCNPISGHNTLYWYLQNLGQGPELLIRYENEEAVDDSQLPKDRFSAERLKGVDSTLKIQPAELGDSAVYLCASQPSGRLGETQYFGPGTRLLVL.

The CDR3 protein is CASSAAAGLGGTQYF. CDR3 sequence (DNA): TGTGCCAGCAGCGCGGCAGCGGGGCTCGGTGGGACCCAGTACTTC. V and J are TRBV9 and TRBJ2-5; 7 bases are a match to TRBD2. Per the germline V gene, CDR1 is SGDLS and CDR2 is YYNGEE. V lost 3 bases and J lost 7; bases outside the gene matches: 12. The CDR3 is 15 amino acids.

The CDR3 is CAWTAWLAGTDTQYF. The CDR3 DNA sequence: TGTGCCTGGACTGCCTGGCTAGCGGGCACAGATACGCAGTATTTT. The chain links TRBV30 to TRBJ2-3, with 7 bases identical to TRBD2. The CDR3 is 15 residues long. The J segment lost 1 base and the V segment lost 4 bases, leaving 8 bases of the junction unmatched. Germline-derived CDR1 and CDR2 are GTSNPN and SVGIG (reference sequence).

The chain couples TRBV14 to TRBJ1-1; perhaps TRBD1 as D (5 bases). Germline lookup yields CDR1 SGHDN and CDR2 FVKESK. The CDR3 extends over 14 amino acids. Trimming pared 2 bases from V and 4 bases from J, leaving 11 bases between. The CDR3 sequence is CASSQWGSGTEAFF. DNA of the CDR3: TGTGCCAGCAGCCAATGGGGGTCGGGCACTGAAGCTTTCTTT.

This chain's CDR3 is CASSQGDSIYGYTF. CDR3 sequence (DNA): TGCGCCAGCAGCCAAGGGGACAGCATCTATGGCTACACCTTC. This chain uses TRBV4-1 with TRBJ1-2, with 7 bases lining up with TRBD1. CDR1 MGHRA and CDR2 YSYEKL come from the germline V gene. The CDR3 spans 14 residues. Trimming at V came to 1 base and at J to 4 bases, leaving 3 bases not matched to a gene.

The rearrangement uses TRBV27 and TRBJ2-3, with 8 positions matching TRBD1. The CDR3 spans 17 residues. The ends lost 1 base at V and 7 bases at J; junction bases unmatched: 13. Germline CDR1 MNHEY, CDR2 SMNVEV (reference sequence). CDR3 coding DNA: TGTGCCAGCAGTTTATTCTCAGGGGGCGCAGGACGCAATACGCAGTATTTT. Protein product: CASSLFSGGAGRNTQYF.

This chain connects TRBV15 to TRBJ2-3; D is unclear. V lost 3 bases and J 6 bases, leaving 7 bases between the germline ends. The CDR3 sequence is 12 residues long. The germline CDR1 and CDR2 sequences are LNHNV and YYDKDF (reference sequence). CDR3 nucleotides: TGTGCCACCAGCAGGCCCCTGGATACGCAGTATTTT. Amino acids: CATSRPLDTQYF.

This chain uses TRBV4-2 with TRBJ1-6; possible D gene TRBD1, 6 bases. The ends were cut back, 0 bases at V and 5 bases at J, with 20 bases in the middle. The CDR3 is 19 amino acids. Germline V gene data show CDR1 as LGHNA and CDR2 as YNFKEQ. CDR3 sequence reads: CASSQDRRQDPRDNSPLHF. The CDR3 DNA reads as TGTGCCAGCAGCCAAGATAGACGACAGGACCCTAGGGATAATTCACCCCTCCACTTT.

A remark on this clone: In the same sample, other DNA sequences code for this CDR3. This chain uses TRBV5-4 with TRBJ1-1, with D hard to call. The CDR3 is 14 amino acids. The ends were cut back, 0 bases at V and 1 base at J, with 7 bases in the middle. Germline CDR1 and CDR2: SGHNT and YYREEE (reference sequence). CDR3 loop: CASSLDRANTEAFF. CDR3 nucleotides: TGTGCCAGCAGCTTGGACCGGGCGAACACTGAAGCTTTCTTT.

This clone was detected only once. The V and J genes are TRBV5-1 and TRBJ2-3, with D unresolved. CDR3 length: 13 residues. Germline loops: CDR1 SGHRS, CDR2 YFSETQ. V lost 5 bases and J lost 1, with 8 bases in between. The CDR3 nucleotides read TGCGCCAGCAGTGTATCGGGCACAGATACGCAGTATTTT. Its translation: CASSVSGTDTQYF.

This clone was observed a single time. The chain couples TRBV4-2 to TRBJ2-7, with D perhaps matching TRBD1 or TRBD2 (5 bases each). This CDR3 has 13 amino acids. CDR1 and CDR2 (germline): LGHNA, YNFKEQ. V lost 1 base and J 12 bases, leaving 16 bases between the germline ends. The CDR3: CASSQVGTGQLYF. The CDR3, as DNA: TGTGCCAGCAGCCAAGTAGGGACGGGGCAGTTGTACTTC.

The chain uses TRBV2 and TRBJ2-1, with a possible D match to TRBD1 (5 bases). The CDR3 is 13 amino acids. Germline V gives CDR1 SNHLY, CDR2 FYNNEI. Deletions cut 5 bases from V and 9 bases from J, with 14 bases between. The CDR3 reads CASSLDSLLEQFF. DNA of the CDR3: TGTGCCAGCAGTTTAGACAGTTTGCTTGAGCAGTTCTTC.

This rearrangement joins TRBV15 to TRBJ2-1; 9 bases agree with TRBD2. The CDR3 runs 16 residues. CDR1 and CDR2 from the germline V gene are LNHNV and YYDKDF (reference sequence). The V gene end was trimmed by 0 bases and the J gene end by 5 bases; junction bases not matched to a gene: 5. The CDR3 sequence is CATSREAGGTHNEQFF. CDR3 nucleotide sequence: TGTGCCACCAGCAGAGAGGCGGGAGGGACCCACAATGAGCAGTTCTTC.

The chain links TRBV28 to TRBJ2-7; TRBD2 agrees at 8 bases. This CDR3 comprises 15 residues. Trimming at V came to 6 bases and at J to 0 bases, leaving 7 bases not matched to a gene. Germline V CDR1 and CDR2: MDHEN, SYDVKM. CDR3 DNA sequence: TGTGCCAGCAGCCCCGGGACTAGATCCTCCTACGAGCAGTACTTC. Translating gives CASSPGTRSSYEQYF.

The chain joins TRBV10-3 to TRBJ1-1; 7 bases match TRBD1. This CDR3 comprises 15 residues. Germline V gene data show CDR1 as ENHRY and CDR2 as SYGVKD. V shed 3 bases, J shed 3 bases, and the junction held 7 bases outside the gene matches. The CDR3 sequence: CAISDDRVGDTEAFF. In nucleotides, the CDR3 is TGTGCCATCAGTGACGACAGGGTTGGCGACACTGAAGCTTTCTTT.

This sequence joins TRBV28 and TRBJ2-5; the D is unclear. Looked up from germline, CDR1 is MDHEN and CDR2 is SYDVKM. The CDR3 runs to 13 residues. Between the trimmed V and J ends, which lost 5 bases and 4 bases, there was a span of 11 bases. CDR3 loop: CASSLREGETQYF. The CDR3 coding sequence is TGTGCCAGCAGTCTCCGTGAAGGAGAGACCCAGTACTTC.